The next 12 T cell receptor beta chains were all read from a single sample in a study of T cells in localized non-small cell lung cancer. Sequencing was performed with immunoSEQ multiplex PCR; in TCRdb, only in-frame clones are kept and a portion is missing. Here the sample spans 18,000 or so clones, around 91% being singletons. The sample in question was peripheral blood, obtained before any cancer treatment. These receptors originate from a man between 40 and 70 years old with stage I lung adenocarcinoma.

This chain uses TRBV13 with TRBJ2-3; TRBD2 matches at 9 bases. The CDR3 is 16 residues long. Germline V gene lookup returns CDR1 PRHDT and CDR2 FYEKMQ (reference sequence). V was clipped by 0 bases and J by 3 bases; unmatched bases: 4. The CDR3 sequence: CASSLGLAGWTDTQYF. In DNA, the CDR3 is TGTGCCAGCAGCTTAGGCCTAGCGGGATGGACAGATACGCAGTATTTT.

V gene TRBV6-4 combines with J gene TRBJ2-1; 10 nucleotides line up with TRBD2. In germline, CDR1 is MRHNA, CDR2 SNTAGT. After removal of 6 bases from V and 7 bases from J, the junction contained 9 bases not matched to a gene. The CDR3 totals 15 residues. CDR3 sequence (DNA): TGTGCCAGCAGCGAAGGGACTAGCGCCGCGAATGAGCAGTTCTTC. Its translation is CASSEGTSAANEQFF.

The chain uses TRBV6-1 and TRBJ1-3; D call uncertain. Between the trimmed V and J ends, which lost 3 bases and 0 bases, there was a span of 6 bases. The germline V gene encodes CDR1 MNHNS and CDR2 SASEGT. This CDR3 is built from 14 residues. CDR3 in amino acids: CASSEADSGNTIYF. The DNA for the CDR3 is TGTGCCAGCAGTGAGGCTGACTCTGGAAACACCATATATTTT.

CDR3 sequence: CASRGEGAHNEQFF. Written as DNA, the CDR3 is TGTGCCAGCAGAGGGGAGGGCGCCCACAATGAGCAGTTCTTC. This chain links TRBV2 with TRBJ2-1, with 7 bases that match TRBD2. The CDR3 covers 14 residues. Germline CDR1 is SNHLY and CDR2 is FYNNEI. The J segment lost 5 bases and the V segment lost 6 bases, leaving 7 bases of the junction unmatched.

CDR3 nucleotide sequence: TGTGCCAGCAGCTTGGGGCAGGGAGTGGGAGAGACCCAGTACTTC. Protein product: CASSLGQGVGETQYF. This chain links TRBV5-4 with TRBJ2-5, with D perhaps being TRBD1 or TRBD2 (5 bases each). V shed 0 bases and J shed 4 bases, with 13 bases lying between them. The CDR3 extends over 15 amino acids. Germline V gene data show CDR1 as SGHNT and CDR2 as YYREEE (reference sequence). Together with reference TRBV5-4 and TRBJ2-5, the CDR3 gives the full variable domain: ETGVTQSPTHLIKTRGQQVTLRCSSQSGHNTVSWYQQALGQGPQFIFQYYREEENGRGNFPPRFSGLQFPNYSSELNVNALELDDSALYLCASSLGQGVGETQYFGPGTRLLVL.

V usage is TRBV29-1 and J usage is TRBJ2-3, with a possible D match to TRBD1 (6 bases). The CDR3 is 13 amino acids. Trimming took 4 bases from V and 2 from J, leaving 10 bases between them. Germline loops: CDR1 SQVTM, CDR2 ANQGSEA. CDR3 DNA sequence: TGCAGCGTTGTAGGGGGTGTCACAGATACGCAGTATTTT. Translation: CSVVGGVTDTQYF.

The CDR3 spells CASSWTGTSGTYEQYF. The CDR3 region has the DNA TGCGCCAGCAGCTGGACCGGGACTAGCGGCACCTACGAGCAGTACTTC. This chain joins TRBV5-1 and TRBJ2-7; 11 bases align to TRBD2. J was trimmed by 2 bases and V by 3 bases; bases with no gene match: 7. The CDR3 loop spans 16 amino acids. Germline CDR1 SGHRS, CDR2 YFSETQ.

The V call is TRBV29-1, the J call TRBJ2-7, with 10 bases matching TRBD1. This CDR3 region has 13 residues. Germline assignment: CDR1 SQVTM and CDR2 ANQGSEA. The trim removed 3 bases at V and 4 bases at J, leaving 3 bases unmatched. CDR3 sequence: CSVEGTGVYEQYF. CDR3 bases: TGCAGCGTTGAGGGGACAGGGGTATACGAGCAGTACTTC.

V gene TRBV18 combines with J gene TRBJ1-1, with a weak D call TRBD1 (5 bases). V was trimmed by 4 bases and J by 0 bases, leaving 6 bases between them. This CDR3 comprises 13 residues. Per germline, CDR1 KGHSH and CDR2 LQKENI. The CDR3 loop reads CASSQGMNTEAFF. CDR3 bases: TGTGCCAGCTCACAGGGGATGAACACTGAAGCTTTCTTT.

The chain couples TRBV5-6 to TRBJ2-5, with 8 nucleotides matching TRBD1. Looked up from germline, CDR1 is SGHDT and CDR2 is YYEEEE. This CDR3 comprises 14 residues. V was clipped by 4 bases and J by 4 bases; unmatched bases: 6. The CDR3 coding sequence is TGTGCCAGCAGCGATTGGACAGGGATAGAGACCCAGTACTTC. Translating gives CASSDWTGIETQYF. The variable domain in full, completed from reference TRBV5-6 and TRBJ2-5, reads DAGVTQSPTHLIKTRGQQVTLRCSPKSGHDTVSWYQQALGQGPQFIFQYYEEEERQRGNFPDRFSGHQFPNYSSELNVNALLLGDSALYLCASSDWTGIETQYFGPGTRLLVL.

The chain has TRBV18 and TRBJ1-2; no firm D call. Germline values: CDR1 KGHSH, CDR2 LQKENI. V was clipped by 2 bases and J by 1 base, with 8 bases between them. This CDR3 region has 14 residues. This CDR3 is CASSPKPDNYGYTF. The CDR3 DNA sequence: TGTGCCAGCTCACCAAAGCCGGATAACTATGGCTACACCTTC.

This clone has just one count. The chain combines TRBV29-1 with TRBJ2-5, with no clear D. The V gene lost 5 bases and the J gene lost 3 bases, with 19 bases spanning the gap. This CDR3 comprises 15 residues. Germline V CDR1 and CDR2: SQVTM, ANQGSEA. The CDR3 loop reads CSVKIPAYGEETQYF. In nucleotides, the CDR3 is TGCAGCGTTAAAATTCCGGCGTACGGAGAAGAGACCCAGTACTTC.